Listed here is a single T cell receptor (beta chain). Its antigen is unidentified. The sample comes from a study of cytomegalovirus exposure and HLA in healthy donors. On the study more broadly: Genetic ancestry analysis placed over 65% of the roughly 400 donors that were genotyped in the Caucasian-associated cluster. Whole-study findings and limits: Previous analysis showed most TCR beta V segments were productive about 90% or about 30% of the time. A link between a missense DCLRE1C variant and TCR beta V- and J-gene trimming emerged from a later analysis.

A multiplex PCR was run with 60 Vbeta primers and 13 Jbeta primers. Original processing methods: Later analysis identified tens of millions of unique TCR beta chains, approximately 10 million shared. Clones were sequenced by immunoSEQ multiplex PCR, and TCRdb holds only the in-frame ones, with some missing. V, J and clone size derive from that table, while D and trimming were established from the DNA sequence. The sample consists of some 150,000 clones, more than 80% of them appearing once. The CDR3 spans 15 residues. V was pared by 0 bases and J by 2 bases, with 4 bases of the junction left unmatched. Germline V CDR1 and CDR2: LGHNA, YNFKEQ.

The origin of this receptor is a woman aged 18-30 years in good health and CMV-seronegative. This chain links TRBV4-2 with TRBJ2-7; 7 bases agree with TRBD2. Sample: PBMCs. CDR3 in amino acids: CASSQEPSGPYEQYF. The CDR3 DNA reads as TGTGCCAGCAGCCAAGAGCCTAGCGGCCCCTACGAGCAGTACTTC.